This T cell receptor (beta chain) was captured in a study of OX40 agonist ivuxolimab in advanced cancers. Background for the entire study: The costimulatory receptor OX40 (CD134) was targeted by ivuxolimab, a fully human IgG2 agonistic monoclonal antibody. Intravenous ivuxolimab was administered to patients every 2 weeks at six dose levels: 0.01, 0.1, 0.3, 1.5, 3 and 10 mg/kg. Of the approximately 53 patients in dose escalation, approximately 20 had hepatocellular carcinoma, approximately 15 had melanoma, 9 had renal cell carcinoma and 9 had head and neck cancer. In the dose-escalation cohort, 82.7% of patients were male, and the mean age was about 55 years, with a range of about 23 to 90. Prior anti-PD-1, anti-PD-L1 or anti-CTLA-4 therapy was permitted, and 35% to 40% of dose-escalation patients had received checkpoint inhibitors. Partial responses were achieved by three dose-escalation patients, of whom one had hepatocellular carcinoma and two had cutaneous melanoma. The point of sequencing TCRbeta in the periphery was to test whether ivuxolimab changed TCR sequence diversity and drove clonal T-cell expansion. The paper covers the monotherapy dose-escalation part of the phase I ivuxolimab trial, which included N ≈ 52 patients. What the research found in general, with its limitations: At doses of 0.1 to 3.0 mg/kg, clonal expansion of both CD4+ and CD8+ blood T cells was observed from baseline to week 6. The antigen specificity of the peripheral T cells that underwent clonal expansion was not determined. In partial responders in the 0.1-3.0 mg/kg groups, normalized peripheral clonal expansion was found to be among the lowest, especially among CD8+ T cells. After ivuxolimab, more expanded clones were found on average in CD8+ T cells than in CD4+ T cells. Low levels of normalized T-cell clonal expansion were also seen in some nonresponding patients.

To sequence the TCRbeta CDR3 region, genomic DNA was isolated from the sorted cells. The immunoSEQ Assay was used to sequence the TCRbeta CDR3 regions. What TCRdb holds here is the immuneACCESS table cut down to in-frame rearrangements. Part of the clones is not present; checked against another copy, under half of the missing clones reflect an unresolved V gene, and the others are unexplained. For this sample the table gives tens of thousands of clones, of which about 89% were detected only once. The ten largest make up around 8.7% of the sample. Patients with autoimmune disease history or receiving systemic immunosuppression were excluded from the trial. Peripheral blood for TCR sequencing was collected from all dose cohorts at baseline, on cycle 4 day 1, and on cycle 7 day 1. Samples came from an open-label, multicenter, first-in-human phase I dose-escalation trial of ivuxolimab. Adults with locally advanced or metastatic melanoma, renal cell, hepatocellular, or head and neck squamous cell carcinoma were enrolled in the trial. Before TCR sequencing, CD4+ T cells and CD8+ T cells from peripheral blood were sorted into separate populations.

The CDR3 runs 14 residues from the cysteine to the phenylalanine. The CDR3 DNA has 42 bases and is translated from base 1. CDR1 and CDR2 are drawn from the germline V gene (reference sequence): SEHNR, FQNEAQ. Regarding this clone: The clone's antigen remains unknown. No much larger clonotype is one base removed from it; base qualities were not supplied.

The specimen was CD4+ or CD8+ T cells sorted from blood, collected in a trial of the OX40 agonist ivuxolimab. This receptor was taken from an adult with an advanced solid tumor such as melanoma, head and neck, liver or kidney cancer. The V and J genes are TRBV7-9 and TRBJ2-5, with 8 central nucleotides matching TRBD1. The DNA end is more similar to TRBJ2-7, so the J call may be wrong. CDR3 region: CASSPGDRLYEQYF. Here is the DNA: TGTGCCAGCAGCCCGGGGGACAGGCTCTACGAGCAGTACTTC.